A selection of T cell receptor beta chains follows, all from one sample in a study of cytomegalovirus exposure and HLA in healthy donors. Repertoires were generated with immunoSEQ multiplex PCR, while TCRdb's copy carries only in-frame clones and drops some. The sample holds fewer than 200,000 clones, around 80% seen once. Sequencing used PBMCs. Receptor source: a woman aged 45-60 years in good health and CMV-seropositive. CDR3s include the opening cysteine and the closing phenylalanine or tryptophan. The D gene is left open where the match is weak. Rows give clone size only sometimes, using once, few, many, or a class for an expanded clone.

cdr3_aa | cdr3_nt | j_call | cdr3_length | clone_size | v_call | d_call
CASSPGGDGSYEQYF | TGTGCCAGCAGCCCCGGGGGGGACGGCTCCTACGAGCAGTACTTC | TRBJ2-7 | 15 | . | TRBV7-2 | TRBD2
CAWSAGGPQETQYF | TGTGCCTGGAGTGCAGGGGGTCCTCAAGAGACCCAGTACTTC | TRBJ2-5 | 14 | . | TRBV30 | TRBD1
CASSESLLMYTEAFF | TGTGCCAGCAGTGAGTCTCTTTTAATGTACACTGAAGCTTTCTTT | TRBJ1-1 | 15 | . | TRBV6-1 | .
CATRGVNIQYF | TGTGCCACCCGGGGAGTAAACATTCAGTACTTC | TRBJ2-4 | 11 | . | TRBV6-5 | .
CASSLLAERGLTGELFF | TGTGCCAGTAGTCTCTTAGCGGAGCGGGGCCTAACCGGGGAGCTGTTTTTT | TRBJ2-2 | 17 | . | TRBV19 | TRBD2
CASSLRGTETLEQYF | TGTGCCAGCAGTCTTCGAGGGACTGAAACCCTCGAGCAGTACTTC | TRBJ2-7 | 15 | . | TRBV28 | .
CASSPDGGRTNEKLFF | TGCGCCAGCAGCCCCGACGGGGGGCGGACTAATGAAAAACTGTTTTTT | TRBJ1-4 | 16 | few | TRBV5-1 | .
CASSLSYGPQETQYF | TGTGCCAGCAGTTTATCGTATGGGCCTCAAGAGACCCAGTACTTC | TRBJ2-5 | 15 | . | TRBV27 | .
CASRLAVNTGELFF | TGTGCCAGTAGACTAGCGGTGAACACCGGGGAGCTGTTTTTT | TRBJ2-2 | 14 | . | TRBV2 | TRBD2
CASTGGEVDLSYEQYF | TGTGCCAGCACTGGCGGGGAGGTCGACCTCTCCTACGAGCAGTACTTC | TRBJ2-7 | 16 | . | TRBV7-3 | .
CASSHPSLGHKYGYTF | TGTGCCAGCAGCCACCCAAGTCTGGGACACAAATATGGCTACACCTTC | TRBJ1-2 | 16 | . | TRBV4-2 | .
CASSLFRGSYEQYF | TGTGCCAGCAGCCTTTTCCGGGGGTCCTACGAGCAGTACTTC | TRBJ2-7 | 14 | . | TRBV11-3 | .
CASSEGSGGTDTQYF | TGTGCCAGCAGTGAAGGTAGCGGGGGAACAGATACGCAGTATTTT | TRBJ2-3 | 15 | few | TRBV6-4 | TRBD2
CASSPDSSGNTIYF | TGTGCCAGCAGCCCCGACTCGTCTGGAAACACCATATATTTT | TRBJ1-3 | 14 | . | TRBV7-9 | .
CASSLRGLAGDTQYF | TGTGCCAGCAGCCTTCGTGGACTAGCGGGAGATACGCAGTATTTT | TRBJ2-3 | 15 | once | TRBV28 | TRBD2
CASSILVTGGSEQYF | TGTGCCAGTAGTATCCTCGTGACAGGGGGCTCCGAGCAGTACTTC | TRBJ2-7 | 15 | . | TRBV19 | TRBD1
CASSFPGVAGYNEQFF | TGTGCCAGCAGCTTCCCCGGGGTAGCGGGTTACAATGAGCAGTTCTTC | TRBJ2-1 | 16 | . | TRBV7-9 | TRBD2